The source of this T cell receptor beta chain is a study of blood T cell repertoires in COVID-19. Whole-study context: T cells, B-cell-depleted T cells, or PBMCs supplied cDNA or gDNA.

Germline CDR1 SGHVS, CDR2 FQNEAQ. The CDR3 spans 15 residues. J was trimmed by 4 bases and V by 4 bases; bases with no gene match: 10. Per the original methods: From reference gene primer amplification, estimates of nucleated cell counts were derived. Profiled with immunoSEQ multiplex PCR; TCRdb holds only in-frame clones, not every one. V, J and clone size are those of that table, while D and trimming were read from the DNA. The sample consists of 200,000 to 250,000 clones, roughly 80% of them appearing once. This rearrangement joins TRBV7-8 to TRBJ2-7, with TRBD1 matching 7 bases. Material for sequencing was peripheral blood. This TCR was recovered from a woman aged 80 or over with active or convalescent COVID-19. The CDR3 reads CASSSLDRPGYEQYF. CDR3 bases: TGTGCCAGCAGCTCTTTGGACAGGCCCGGTTACGAGCAGTACTTC.